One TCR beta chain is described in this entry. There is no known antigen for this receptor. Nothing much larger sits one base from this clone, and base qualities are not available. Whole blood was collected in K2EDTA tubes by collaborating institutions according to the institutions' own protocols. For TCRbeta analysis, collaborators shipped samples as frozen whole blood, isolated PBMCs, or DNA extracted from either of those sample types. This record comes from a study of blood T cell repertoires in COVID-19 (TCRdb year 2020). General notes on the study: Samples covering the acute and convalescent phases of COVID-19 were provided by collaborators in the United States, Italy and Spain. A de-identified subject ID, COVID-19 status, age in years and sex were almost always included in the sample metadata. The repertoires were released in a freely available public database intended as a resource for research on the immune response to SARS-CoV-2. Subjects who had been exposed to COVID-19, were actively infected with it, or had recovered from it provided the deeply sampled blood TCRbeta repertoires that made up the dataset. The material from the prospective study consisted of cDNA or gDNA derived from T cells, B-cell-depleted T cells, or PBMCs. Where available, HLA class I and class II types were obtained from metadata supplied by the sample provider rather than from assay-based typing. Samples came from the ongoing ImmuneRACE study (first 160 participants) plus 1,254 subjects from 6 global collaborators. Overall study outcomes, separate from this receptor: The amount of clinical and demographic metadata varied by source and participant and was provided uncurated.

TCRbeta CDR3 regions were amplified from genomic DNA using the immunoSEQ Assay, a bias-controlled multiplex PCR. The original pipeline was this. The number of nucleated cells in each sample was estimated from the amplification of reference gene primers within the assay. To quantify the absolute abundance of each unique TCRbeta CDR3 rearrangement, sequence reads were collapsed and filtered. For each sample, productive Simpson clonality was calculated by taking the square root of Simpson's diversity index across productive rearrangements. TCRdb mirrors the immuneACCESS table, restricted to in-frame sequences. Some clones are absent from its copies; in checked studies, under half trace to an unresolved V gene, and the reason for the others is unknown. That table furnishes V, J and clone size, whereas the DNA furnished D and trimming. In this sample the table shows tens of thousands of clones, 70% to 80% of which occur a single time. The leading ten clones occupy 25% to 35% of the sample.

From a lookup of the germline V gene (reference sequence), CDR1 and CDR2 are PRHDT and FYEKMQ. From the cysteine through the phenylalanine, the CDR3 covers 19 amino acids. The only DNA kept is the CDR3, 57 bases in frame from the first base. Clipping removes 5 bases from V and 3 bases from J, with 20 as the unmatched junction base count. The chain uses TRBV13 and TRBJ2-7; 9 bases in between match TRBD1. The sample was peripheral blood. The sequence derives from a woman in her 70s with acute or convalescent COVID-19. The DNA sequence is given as TGTGCCAGCAGCCGCTTTAGCCGGACAGGGGTCTCGTCCTACTACGAGCAGTACTTC. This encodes CASSRFSRTGVSSYYEQYF.